These T cell receptor beta chains were read from a single sample in a study of OX40 agonist ivuxolimab in advanced cancers. Repertoires were generated with immunoSEQ multiplex PCR, while TCRdb's copy carries only in-frame clones and drops some. The sample records around 83,000 clones, around 85% being singletons. Sample: CD4+ or CD8+ T cells sorted from blood, taken in a trial of the OX40 agonist ivuxolimab. All receptors come from an adult with an advanced solid tumor such as melanoma, head and neck, liver or kidney cancer. The CDR3 runs from the conserved cysteine through the conserved F or W. A D gene is named only where the DNA matches it firmly. Only part of the rows carry a size: once, few, many, or a class if the clone is expanded.

J | size | V | D | length | DNA | CDR3
TRBJ2-3 | . | TRBV6-4 | TRBD2 | 19 | TGTGCCAGTGGGAGATTAGCGGGGGACCCGGGACGGAGCACAGATACGCAGTATTTT | CASGRLAGDPGRSTDTQYF
TRBJ1-5 | few | TRBV28 | . | 13 | TGTGCCAGCAAGGCAGGCAATAATCAGCCCCAGCATTTT | CASKAGNNQPQHF
TRBJ1-2 | few | TRBV6-1 | . | 11 | TGTGCCAGCAGAAGACGGTATGGCTACACCTTC | CASRRRYGYTF
TRBJ2-1 | . | TRBV12-5 | TRBD1 | 14 | TGTGCTAGTGGTTTGGCGGGACAGGGGAGTGAGCAGTTCTTC | CASGLAGQGSEQFF
TRBJ2-7 | once | TRBV7-9 | . | 13 | TGTGCCAGCAGCTTTTATTTAGAGGGGGAGCAGTACTTC | CASSFYLEGEQYF
TRBJ2-1 | . | TRBV7-2 | TRBD2 | 17 | TGTGCCAGCAGCTTAATGTCGGTACTAGCGGGCAACAATGAGCAGTTCTTC | CASSLMSVLAGNNEQFF
TRBJ1-5 | few | TRBV4-1 | . | 13 | TGCGCCAGCAGCCAATACAGCAATCAGCCCCAGCATTTT | CASSQYSNQPQHF
TRBJ1-1 | . | TRBV15 | . | 13 | TGTGCCACCAGCAGAGAGGGTCCCAATGAAGCTTTCTTT | CATSREGPNEAFF
TRBJ2-2 | few | TRBV30 | TRBD2 | 14 | TGTGCCTGGAACGCGGGGGAGGGGATCGGGGAGCTGTTTTTT | CAWNAGEGIGELFF
TRBJ2-1 | . | TRBV11-3 | TRBD2 | 17 | TGTGCCAGCAGCACCACCCGGGGCGGGAGGTCTCACGAGTTCCAGTTCTTC | CASSTTRGGRSHEFQFF
TRBJ1-2 | . | TRBV11-2 | . | 16 | TGTGCCAGCAGCTTAAGACTCGGACAGCTTAACTATGGCTACACCTTC | CASSLRLGQLNYGYTF
TRBJ2-7 | . | TRBV9 | TRBD1 | 14 | TGTGCCAGCAGTCCCGGGACAGGGGTATACGAGCAGTACTTC | CASSPGTGVYEQYF
TRBJ2-7 | . | TRBV6-1 | . | 15 | TGTGCCAGCAGTGCGGGACCGCTGAGCTCCTACGAGCAGTACTTC | CASSAGPLSSYEQYF
TRBJ1-3 | . | TRBV6-5 | . | 15 | TGTGCCAGCAGTTACTCCTTGGCTCCTGGAAACACCATATATTTT | CASSYSLAPGNTIYF
TRBJ1-1 | . | TRBV7-2 | . | 15 | TGTGCCAGCAGTTTCTCGCAGCGGGGGGCCACTGAAGCTTTCTTT | CASSFSQRGATEAFF
TRBJ1-1 | . | TRBV29-1 | . | 15 | TGCAGCGTTGAAGAGCCCGTGACAGGGAACACTGAAGCTTTCTTT | CSVEEPVTGNTEAFF
TRBJ1-3 | . | TRBV5-1 | . | 13 | TGCGCCAGCAGCTTGGCGTCAGGGAACACCATATATTTT | CASSLASGNTIYF
TRBJ2-5 | . | TRBV19 | TRBD1 | 15 | TGTGCCAGTAGCGCCCAGATGGACAGGGCAGAGACCCAGTACTTC | CASSAQMDRAETQYF
TRBJ1-5 | . | TRBV7-9 | . | 13 | TGTGCCAGCAGCTTGGTGGGGAATCAGCCCCAGCATTTT | CASSLVGNQPQHF
TRBJ2-3 | . | TRBV19 | TRBD2 | 15 | TGTGCCAGTAGTAGACTAGCGTTTGAGGGAGATACGCAGTATTTT | CASSRLAFEGDTQYF
TRBJ2-1 | . | TRBV27 | TRBD2 | 17 | TGTGCCAGCAGTTTATTTGCTGGCGGGAGGGCCGGGAATGAGCAGTTCTTC | CASSLFAGGRAGNEQFF
TRBJ2-7 | . | TRBV27 | TRBD2 | 16 | TGTGCCAGCAGTTTCAGTGGACTAGCGGGACCCTACGAGCAGTACTTC | CASSFSGLAGPYEQYF
TRBJ1-1 | . | TRBV11-2 | . | 13 | TGTGCCAGCAGCTTAGGAAGGTGGGGTGAAGCTTTCTTT | CASSLGRWGEAFF
TRBJ2-1 | . | TRBV6-5 | TRBD1 | 15 | TGTGCCAGCAGCCCACCGACAGGGGGTTCGAATGAGCAGTTCTTC | CASSPPTGGSNEQFF
TRBJ2-1 | . | TRBV4-1 | . | 17 | TGCGCCAGCAGCCAGATACCGGGACCCCCGTGGGACAATGAGCAGTTCTTC | CASSQIPGPPWDNEQFF
TRBJ2-1 | . | TRBV6-4 | . | 15 | TGTGCCAGCAGTGTATCGGCGGGCACCTACAATGAGCAGTTCTTC | CASSVSAGTYNEQFF
TRBJ2-7 | . | TRBV7-9 | . | 14 | TGTGCCAGCAGCTTAACCGGGACTCCATACGAGCAGTACTTC | CASSLTGTPYEQYF
TRBJ2-1 | . | TRBV9 | . | 15 | TGTGCCAGCAGCGTGGCGCGGGGAGGGGGGAATGAGCAGTTCTTC | CASSVARGGGNEQFF
TRBJ1-6 | once | TRBV10-3 | . | 15 | TGTGCCATCAGTGAACAACGCCCTAATAATTCACCCCTCCACTTT | CAISEQRPNNSPLHF
TRBJ2-7 | . | TRBV19 | . | 13 | TGTGCCAGTGGCCGGGACGCCGCCTACGAGCAGTACTTC | CASGRDAAYEQYF
TRBJ2-7 | . | TRBV7-9 | . | 14 | TGTGCCAGCAGCCCGGGTTTTAGGGGTTACGAGCAGTACTTC | CASSPGFRGYEQYF
TRBJ1-2 | . | TRBV5-1 | TRBD1 | 18 | TGCGCCAGCAGCCATTCCGGGGACAGGGGTATGTTTGACTATGGCTACACCTTC | CASSHSGDRGMFDYGYTF
TRBJ1-1 | . | TRBV12-2 | . | 18 | TGTGCAAGTCGCTTTGCCCCTAGGCAGACGCATCTGAACACTGAAGCTTTCTTT | CASRFAPRQTHLNTEAFF
TRBJ2-1 | few | TRBV19 | . | 14 | TGTGCCAGTAGTACGATACTCTCCTACAATGAGCAGTTCTTC | CASSTILSYNEQFF
TRBJ1-5 | . | TRBV19 | . | 16 | TGTGCCAGTAGTATACCAGGGACAACTAGCAATCAGCCCCAGCATTTT | CASSIPGTTSNQPQHF
TRBJ2-5 | . | TRBV7-2 | . | 12 | TGTGCCTTGGTGGCGAACCAAGAGACCCAGTACTTC | CALVANQETQYF
TRBJ2-5 | . | TRBV9 | TRBD1 | 15 | TGTGCCAGCAGCGTAGGACAGGGGCGGGAAGAGACCCAGTACTTC | CASSVGQGREETQYF
TRBJ1-1 | . | TRBV6-6 | . | 12 | TGTGCCAGCAGTTACGGGTCAGGAGAAGCTTTCTTT | CASSYGSGEAFF
TRBJ2-7 | few | TRBV5-1 | . | 15 | TGCGCCAGCAACTTTGGTCAGACAGGCTCCTACGAGCAGTACTTC | CASNFGQTGSYEQYF
TRBJ1-1 | once | TRBV5-5 | TRBD1 | 14 | TGTGCCAGCAGCTTGACAGGGGGCAGCACTGAAGCTTTCTTT | CASSLTGGSTEAFF
TRBJ1-1 | . | TRBV19 | . | 15 | TGTGCCAGTAGGCGGGGACTTTTGGAAGGCGGTGAAGCTTTCTTT | CASRRGLLEGGEAFF
TRBJ1-2 | . | TRBV19 | TRBD1 | 16 | TGTGCCAGTAGTATACACCGGGACAGGATTAACTATGGCTACACCTTC | CASSIHRDRINYGYTF
TRBJ1-1 | . | TRBV11-2 | . | 13 | TGTGCCAGCAGCTTCGGGGTGGGCACTGAAGCTTTCTTT | CASSFGVGTEAFF
TRBJ1-2 | . | TRBV19 | . | 14 | TGTGCCAGTACCACCCGGCTATCTAACTATGGCTACACCTTC | CASTTRLSNYGYTF
TRBJ2-3 | . | TRBV7-3 | . | 15 | TGTGCCAGCAGCTTAACCGCCGTAAGAACAGATACGCAGTATTTT | CASSLTAVRTDTQYF
TRBJ2-4 | few | TRBV6-1 | . | 12 | TGTGCCAGCAAGAGTGAGGGGGGTACTCAGTACTTC | CASKSEGGTQYF
TRBJ2-7 | . | TRBV7-9 | . | 12 | TGTGCCAGCAGCTCCCTAGAATCCGAGCAGTACTTC | CASSSLESEQYF
TRBJ1-5 | . | TRBV11-2 | . | 13 | TGTGCCAGCAGCTTACAGGGGCACCAGCCCCAGCATTTT | CASSLQGHQPQHF
TRBJ1-2 | . | TRBV19 | . | 14 | TGTGCCAGTAGTATAGACCGGGGAGGCTATGGCTACACCTTC | CASSIDRGGYGYTF
TRBJ1-4 | . | TRBV5-1 | . | 14 | TGCGCCAGCAGCTTGGGGGCAGGGAACGAAAAACTGTTTTTT | CASSLGAGNEKLFF
TRBJ2-1 | . | TRBV6-6 | TRBD2 | 16 | TGTGCCAGCAGTTCCCGGGGTAGCGGGAGTGATAATGAGCAGTTCTTC | CASSSRGSGSDNEQFF
TRBJ2-7 | . | TRBV11-1 | TRBD2 | 14 | TGTGCCAGCAGCTTTAGCGGGAGGGCCTCCGAGCAGTACTTC | CASSFSGRASEQYF
TRBJ2-1 | . | TRBV30 | TRBD1 | 13 | TGTGCCTTGTCTCGAGGGACAGACCAGGAGCAGTTCTTC | CALSRGTDQEQFF